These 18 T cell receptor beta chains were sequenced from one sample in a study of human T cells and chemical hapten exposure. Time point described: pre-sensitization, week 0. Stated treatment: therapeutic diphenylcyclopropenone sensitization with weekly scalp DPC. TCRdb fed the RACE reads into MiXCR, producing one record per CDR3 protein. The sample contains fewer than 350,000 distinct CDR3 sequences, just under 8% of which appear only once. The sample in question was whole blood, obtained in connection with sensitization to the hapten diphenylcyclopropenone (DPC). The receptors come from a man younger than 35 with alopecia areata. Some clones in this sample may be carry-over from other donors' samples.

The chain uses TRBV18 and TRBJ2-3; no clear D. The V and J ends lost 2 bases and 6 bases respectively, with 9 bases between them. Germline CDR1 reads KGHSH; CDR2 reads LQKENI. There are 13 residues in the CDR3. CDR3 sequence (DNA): TGTGCCAGCTCACCAGGCGTTGCGGATACGCAGTATTTT. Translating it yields CASSPGVADTQYF. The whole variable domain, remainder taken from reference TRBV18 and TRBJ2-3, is NAGVMQNPRHLVRRRGQEARLRCSPMKGHSHVYWYRQLPEEGLKFMVYLQKENIIDESGMPKERFSAEFPKEGPSILRIQQVVRGDSAAYFCASSPGVADTQYFGPGTRLTVL.

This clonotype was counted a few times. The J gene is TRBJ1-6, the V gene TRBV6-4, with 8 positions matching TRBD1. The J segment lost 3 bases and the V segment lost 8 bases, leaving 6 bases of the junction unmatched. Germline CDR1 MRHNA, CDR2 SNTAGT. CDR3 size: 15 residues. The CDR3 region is CASRGTGSYNSPLHF. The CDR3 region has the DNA TGTGCCAGCCGAGGGACAGGAAGCTATAATTCACCCCTCCACTTT.

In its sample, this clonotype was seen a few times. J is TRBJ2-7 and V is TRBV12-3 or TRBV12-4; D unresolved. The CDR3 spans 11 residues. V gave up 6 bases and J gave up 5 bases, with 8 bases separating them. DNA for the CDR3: TGTGCCAGCAGCCAGCTGAACGAGCAGTACTTC. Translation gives CASSQLNEQYF.

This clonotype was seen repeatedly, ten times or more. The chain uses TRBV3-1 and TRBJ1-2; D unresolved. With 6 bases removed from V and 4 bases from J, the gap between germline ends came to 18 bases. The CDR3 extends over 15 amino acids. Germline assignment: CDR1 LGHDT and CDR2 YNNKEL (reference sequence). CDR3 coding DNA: TGTGCCAGCAGGTTTAAGAGTGGGCCCTCCTATGGCTACACCTTC. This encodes CASRFKSGPSYGYTF.

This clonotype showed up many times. The CDR3 loop is CASSDSSHGEQFF. The DNA of the CDR3 is TGTGCCAGCAGTGACTCAAGCCACGGTGAGCAGTTCTTC. This rearrangement joins TRBV6-4 to TRBJ2-1; D is uncertain. Per the germline V gene, CDR1 is MRHNA and CDR2 is SNTAGT. The CDR3 extends over 13 amino acids. Trimming shortened V by 0 bases and J by 9 bases, and 9 bases separated the two germline ends.

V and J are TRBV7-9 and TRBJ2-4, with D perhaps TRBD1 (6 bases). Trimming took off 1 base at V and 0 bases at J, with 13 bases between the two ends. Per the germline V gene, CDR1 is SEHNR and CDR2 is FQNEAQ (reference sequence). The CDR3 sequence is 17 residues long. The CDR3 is CASSLVVQGLAKNIQYF. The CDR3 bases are TGTGCCAGCAGCTTAGTGGTGCAGGGGTTAGCCAAAAACATTCAGTACTTC.

The CDR3 bases are TGTGCTAGTGGTTTGGTAGTCTACAGCATGAACACTGAAGCTTTCTTT. Amino acid sequence: CASGLVVYSMNTEAFF. This chain links TRBV12-5 with TRBJ1-1; D is unresolved. Trimming took off 0 bases at V and 0 bases at J, with 11 bases between the two ends. The CDR3 totals 16 residues. From germline, CDR1 is LGHNT and CDR2 FRNRAP.

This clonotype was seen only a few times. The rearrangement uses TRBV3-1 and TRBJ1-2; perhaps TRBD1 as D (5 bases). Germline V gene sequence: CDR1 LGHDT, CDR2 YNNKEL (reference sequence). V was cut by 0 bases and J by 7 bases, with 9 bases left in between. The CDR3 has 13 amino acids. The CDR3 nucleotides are TGTGCCAGCAGCCAAGAAGGGGCTTCTGGCTACACCTTC. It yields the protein CASSQEGASGYTF.

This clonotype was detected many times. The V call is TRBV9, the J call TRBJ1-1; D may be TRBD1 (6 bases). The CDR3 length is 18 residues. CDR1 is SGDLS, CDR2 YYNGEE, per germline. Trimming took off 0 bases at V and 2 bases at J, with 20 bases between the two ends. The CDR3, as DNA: TGTGCCAGCAGCGTAGATAGTGCGGGGGCAGGGATAAACACTGAAGCTTTCTTT. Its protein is CASSVDSAGAGINTEAFF.

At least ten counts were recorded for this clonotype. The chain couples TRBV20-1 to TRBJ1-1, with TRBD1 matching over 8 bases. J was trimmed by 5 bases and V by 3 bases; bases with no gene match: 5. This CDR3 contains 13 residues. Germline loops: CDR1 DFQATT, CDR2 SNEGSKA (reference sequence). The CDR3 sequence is CSASPGQGTEAFF. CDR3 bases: TGCAGTGCTAGCCCCGGACAGGGAACTGAAGCTTTCTTT.

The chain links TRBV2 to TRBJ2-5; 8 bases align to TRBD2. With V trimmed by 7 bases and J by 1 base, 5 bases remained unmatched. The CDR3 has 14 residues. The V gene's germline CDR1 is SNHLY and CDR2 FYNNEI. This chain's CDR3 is CASIAGGSQETQYF. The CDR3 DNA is TGTGCCAGCATCGCGGGGGGTTCCCAAGAGACCCAGTACTTC.

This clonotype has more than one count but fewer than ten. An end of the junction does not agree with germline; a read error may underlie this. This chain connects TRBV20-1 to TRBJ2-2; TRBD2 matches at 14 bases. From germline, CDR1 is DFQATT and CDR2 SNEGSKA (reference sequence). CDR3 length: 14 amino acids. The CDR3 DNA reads TGTTTTGGACTAGCGGGGGGAAACACCGGGGAGCTGTTTTTT. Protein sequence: CFGLAGGNTGELFF.

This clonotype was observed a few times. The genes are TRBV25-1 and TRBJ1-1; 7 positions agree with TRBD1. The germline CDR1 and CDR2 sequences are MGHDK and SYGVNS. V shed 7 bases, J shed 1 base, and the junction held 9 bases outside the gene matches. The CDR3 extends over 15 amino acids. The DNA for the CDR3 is TGTGCCAGCACCCGCTATGGGACAGAGAACACTGAAGCTTTCTTT. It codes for CASTRYGTENTEAFF.

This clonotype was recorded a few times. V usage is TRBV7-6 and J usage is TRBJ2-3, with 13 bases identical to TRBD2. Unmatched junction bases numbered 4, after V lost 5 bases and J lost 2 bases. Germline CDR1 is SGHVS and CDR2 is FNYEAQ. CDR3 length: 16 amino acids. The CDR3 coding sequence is TGTGCCAGCAGCATTGGGACTAGCGGGATCACAGATACGCAGTATTTT. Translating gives CASSIGTSGITDTQYF. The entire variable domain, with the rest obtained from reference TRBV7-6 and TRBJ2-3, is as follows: GAGVSQSPRYKVTKRGQDVALRCDPISGHVSLYWYRQALGQGPEFLTYFNYEAQQDKSGLPNDRFSAERPEGSISTLTIQRTEQRDSAMYRCASSIGTSGITDTQYFGPGTRLTVL.

The CDR3 nucleotides read TGTGCCAGCAGTCTCGAACGGTCCTCTGGGGCCAACGTCCTGACTTTC. Protein: CASSLERSSGANVLTF. The gene calls are TRBV28 and TRBJ2-6; D unclear. The CDR3 is made up of 16 amino acids. The V gene lost 5 bases and the J gene lost 0 bases, with 11 bases spanning the gap. Germline V lookup: CDR1 MDHEN, CDR2 SYDVKM. The full variable domain, in which reference TRBV28 and TRBJ2-6 provide the parts outside the CDR3, is DVKVTQSSRYLVKRTGEKVFLECVQDMDHENMFWYRQDPGLGLRLIYFSYDVKMKEKGDIPEGYSVSREKKERFSLILESASTNQTSMYLCASSLERSSGANVLTFGAGSRLTVL.

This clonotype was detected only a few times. CDR3 nucleotide sequence: TGCAGTGCTAGAGGCCGTGACACCTTTAGCAATCAGCCCCAGCATTTT. It encodes CSARGRDTFSNQPQHF. The gene calls are TRBV20-1 and TRBJ1-5; D not certain. The ends were cut back, 1 base at V and 0 bases at J, with 13 bases in the middle. This CDR3 contains 16 residues. Germline CDR1 is DFQATT and CDR2 is SNEGSKA (reference sequence).

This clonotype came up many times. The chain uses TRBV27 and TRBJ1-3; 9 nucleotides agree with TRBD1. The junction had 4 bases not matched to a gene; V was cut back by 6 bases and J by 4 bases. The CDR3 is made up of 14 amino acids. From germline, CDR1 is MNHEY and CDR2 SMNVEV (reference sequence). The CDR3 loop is CASSAGTGGNTIYF. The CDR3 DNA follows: TGTGCCAGCAGCGCCGGGACAGGGGGAAACACCATATATTTT.

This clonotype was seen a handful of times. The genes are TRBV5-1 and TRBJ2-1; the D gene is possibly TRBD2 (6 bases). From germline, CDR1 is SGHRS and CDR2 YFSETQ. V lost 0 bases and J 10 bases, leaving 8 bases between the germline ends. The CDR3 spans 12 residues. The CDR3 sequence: CASSLVGLEQFF. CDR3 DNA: TGCGCCAGCAGCTTGGTCGGACTAGAGCAGTTCTTC.